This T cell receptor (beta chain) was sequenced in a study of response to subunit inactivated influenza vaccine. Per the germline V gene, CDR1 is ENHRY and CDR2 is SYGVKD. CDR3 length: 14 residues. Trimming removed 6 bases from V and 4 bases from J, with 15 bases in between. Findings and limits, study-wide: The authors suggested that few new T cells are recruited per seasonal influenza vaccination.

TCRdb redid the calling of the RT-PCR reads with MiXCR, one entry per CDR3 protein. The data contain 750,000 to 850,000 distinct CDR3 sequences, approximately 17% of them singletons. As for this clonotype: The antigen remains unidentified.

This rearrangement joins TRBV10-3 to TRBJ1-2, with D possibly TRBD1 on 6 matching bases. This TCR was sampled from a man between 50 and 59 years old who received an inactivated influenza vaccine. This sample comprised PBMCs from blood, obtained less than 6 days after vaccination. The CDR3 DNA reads TGTGCCATCAGCCCCGAACAGGGTGGCTATGGCTACACCTTC. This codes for CAISPEQGGYGYTF.